This T cell receptor beta chain was recorded in a study of cytomegalovirus exposure and HLA in healthy donors. Trimming removed 4 bases from V and 2 bases from J, with 17 bases in between. The V gene's germline CDR1 is SGDLS and CDR2 YYNGEE. The CDR3 extends over 16 amino acids. The PCR ran on 60 Vbeta and 13 Jbeta primers. TCRdb's table, derived via immunoSEQ multiplex PCR, lists solely in-frame clones and lacks some. Of 100,000 to 150,000 clones in the sample, roughly 78% are singletons; the top ten hold 4.2%. A remark on this clone: Its antigen is still unknown.

Study results and limitations: The authors later found TCR association rates varying by HLA locus, with DRB1 most and HLA-C fewest. Previous analysis showed most TCR beta V segments were productive about 87% or about 30% of the time.

The specimen was PBMCs. The receptor's source is a man aged 50 to 60 in good health and CMV-seropositive. The chain links TRBV9 to TRBJ2-3; D gene ambiguous. The CDR3 nucleotides are TGTGCCAGCAGCCGAGGTTTAGCTTCTAACACAGATACGCAGTATTTT. It is translated as CASSRGLASNTDTQYF.